Each of the 7 T cell receptor beta chains below was sequenced from the same sample in a study of blood T cell repertoires in COVID-19. Libraries were prepared by immunoSEQ multiplex PCR; TCRdb keeps only in-frame clonotypes and omits some of them. There are around 250,000 clones in the sample; about nine tenths occur only once, and over 2% lies in the top ten. The sample was peripheral blood. All receptors derive from a man younger than 40 who had recovered from COVID-19.

This rearrangement joins TRBV7-9 to TRBJ1-3; D gene unclear. CDR3 length: 14 amino acids. Germline-derived CDR1 and CDR2 are SEHNR and FQNEAQ (reference sequence). Trimming removed 5 bases from V and 0 bases from J, with 8 bases in between. The CDR3 here is CASSPGSSGNTIYF. The CDR3 DNA sequence: TGTGCCAGCAGCCCGGGGAGCTCTGGAAACACCATATATTTT.

The chain has TRBV3-1 (or the pseudogene TRBV3-2) and TRBJ1-2, with a tentative D call TRBD1 (6 bases). Germline V CDR1 and CDR2: LGHDT, YNNKEL (reference sequence). Trimming shortened V by 1 base and J by 7 bases, and 13 bases separated the two germline ends. This CDR3 spans 14 amino acids. CDR3: CASSQALGGPGYTF. For the CDR3, the DNA is TGTGCCAGCAGCCAAGCCCTGGGGGGGCCTGGCTACACCTTC.

V gene TRBV27 combines with J gene TRBJ2-1, with D maybe TRBD2 (5 bases). Germline V gives CDR1 MNHEY, CDR2 SMNVEV (reference sequence). V dropped 5 bases and J dropped 10 bases, with 24 bases sitting between them. This CDR3 contains 16 residues. CDR3 protein: CASSPRGGPRYAEQFF. The CDR3 coding sequence is TGTGCCAGCAGTCCCCGGGGTGGACCCCGTTATGCCGAGCAGTTCTTC.

The rearrangement uses TRBV5-1 and TRBJ2-5; TRBD2 aligns across 14 bases. This CDR3 comprises 16 residues. Germline V gives CDR1 SGHRS, CDR2 YFSETQ. V trimming: 1 base; J trimming: 3 bases; junction bases outside the gene matches: 2. CDR3: CASSLQGLAGEETQYF. CDR3 in DNA: TGCGCCAGCAGCTTGCAGGGACTAGCGGGGGAAGAGACCCAGTACTTC.

This clone has only a few counts. The gene calls are TRBV28 and TRBJ1-4, with 7 bases that match TRBD1. V trimming: 5 bases; J trimming: 4 bases; junction bases outside the gene matches: 7. This CDR3 is 15 amino acids long. The germline V gene encodes CDR1 MDHEN and CDR2 SYDVKM. This chain's CDR3 is CASSPQTGLNEKLFF. CDR3 nucleotides: TGTGCCAGCAGTCCCCAGACAGGGCTTAATGAAAAACTGTTTTTT.

The V gene is TRBV5-1, the J gene TRBJ2-6, with D hard to call. This CDR3 comprises 15 residues. V lost 3 bases and J lost 0, with 7 bases in between. Germline CDR1 SGHRS, CDR2 YFSETQ. In DNA, the CDR3 is TGCGCCAGCAGCTCGTCTCCCTCTGGGGCCAACGTCCTGACTTTC. It encodes CASSSSPSGANVLTF.

In nucleotides, the CDR3 is TGTGCCAGCTCACCGGGACAGGATAATGAAAAACTGTTTTTT. Translation gives CASSPGQDNEKLFF. The chain carries TRBV18 and TRBJ1-4; 8 bases match TRBD1. This CDR3 has 14 residues. Germline CDR1 is KGHSH and CDR2 is LQKENI. Trimming removed 3 bases from V and 4 bases from J; junction bases left unmatched: 1.